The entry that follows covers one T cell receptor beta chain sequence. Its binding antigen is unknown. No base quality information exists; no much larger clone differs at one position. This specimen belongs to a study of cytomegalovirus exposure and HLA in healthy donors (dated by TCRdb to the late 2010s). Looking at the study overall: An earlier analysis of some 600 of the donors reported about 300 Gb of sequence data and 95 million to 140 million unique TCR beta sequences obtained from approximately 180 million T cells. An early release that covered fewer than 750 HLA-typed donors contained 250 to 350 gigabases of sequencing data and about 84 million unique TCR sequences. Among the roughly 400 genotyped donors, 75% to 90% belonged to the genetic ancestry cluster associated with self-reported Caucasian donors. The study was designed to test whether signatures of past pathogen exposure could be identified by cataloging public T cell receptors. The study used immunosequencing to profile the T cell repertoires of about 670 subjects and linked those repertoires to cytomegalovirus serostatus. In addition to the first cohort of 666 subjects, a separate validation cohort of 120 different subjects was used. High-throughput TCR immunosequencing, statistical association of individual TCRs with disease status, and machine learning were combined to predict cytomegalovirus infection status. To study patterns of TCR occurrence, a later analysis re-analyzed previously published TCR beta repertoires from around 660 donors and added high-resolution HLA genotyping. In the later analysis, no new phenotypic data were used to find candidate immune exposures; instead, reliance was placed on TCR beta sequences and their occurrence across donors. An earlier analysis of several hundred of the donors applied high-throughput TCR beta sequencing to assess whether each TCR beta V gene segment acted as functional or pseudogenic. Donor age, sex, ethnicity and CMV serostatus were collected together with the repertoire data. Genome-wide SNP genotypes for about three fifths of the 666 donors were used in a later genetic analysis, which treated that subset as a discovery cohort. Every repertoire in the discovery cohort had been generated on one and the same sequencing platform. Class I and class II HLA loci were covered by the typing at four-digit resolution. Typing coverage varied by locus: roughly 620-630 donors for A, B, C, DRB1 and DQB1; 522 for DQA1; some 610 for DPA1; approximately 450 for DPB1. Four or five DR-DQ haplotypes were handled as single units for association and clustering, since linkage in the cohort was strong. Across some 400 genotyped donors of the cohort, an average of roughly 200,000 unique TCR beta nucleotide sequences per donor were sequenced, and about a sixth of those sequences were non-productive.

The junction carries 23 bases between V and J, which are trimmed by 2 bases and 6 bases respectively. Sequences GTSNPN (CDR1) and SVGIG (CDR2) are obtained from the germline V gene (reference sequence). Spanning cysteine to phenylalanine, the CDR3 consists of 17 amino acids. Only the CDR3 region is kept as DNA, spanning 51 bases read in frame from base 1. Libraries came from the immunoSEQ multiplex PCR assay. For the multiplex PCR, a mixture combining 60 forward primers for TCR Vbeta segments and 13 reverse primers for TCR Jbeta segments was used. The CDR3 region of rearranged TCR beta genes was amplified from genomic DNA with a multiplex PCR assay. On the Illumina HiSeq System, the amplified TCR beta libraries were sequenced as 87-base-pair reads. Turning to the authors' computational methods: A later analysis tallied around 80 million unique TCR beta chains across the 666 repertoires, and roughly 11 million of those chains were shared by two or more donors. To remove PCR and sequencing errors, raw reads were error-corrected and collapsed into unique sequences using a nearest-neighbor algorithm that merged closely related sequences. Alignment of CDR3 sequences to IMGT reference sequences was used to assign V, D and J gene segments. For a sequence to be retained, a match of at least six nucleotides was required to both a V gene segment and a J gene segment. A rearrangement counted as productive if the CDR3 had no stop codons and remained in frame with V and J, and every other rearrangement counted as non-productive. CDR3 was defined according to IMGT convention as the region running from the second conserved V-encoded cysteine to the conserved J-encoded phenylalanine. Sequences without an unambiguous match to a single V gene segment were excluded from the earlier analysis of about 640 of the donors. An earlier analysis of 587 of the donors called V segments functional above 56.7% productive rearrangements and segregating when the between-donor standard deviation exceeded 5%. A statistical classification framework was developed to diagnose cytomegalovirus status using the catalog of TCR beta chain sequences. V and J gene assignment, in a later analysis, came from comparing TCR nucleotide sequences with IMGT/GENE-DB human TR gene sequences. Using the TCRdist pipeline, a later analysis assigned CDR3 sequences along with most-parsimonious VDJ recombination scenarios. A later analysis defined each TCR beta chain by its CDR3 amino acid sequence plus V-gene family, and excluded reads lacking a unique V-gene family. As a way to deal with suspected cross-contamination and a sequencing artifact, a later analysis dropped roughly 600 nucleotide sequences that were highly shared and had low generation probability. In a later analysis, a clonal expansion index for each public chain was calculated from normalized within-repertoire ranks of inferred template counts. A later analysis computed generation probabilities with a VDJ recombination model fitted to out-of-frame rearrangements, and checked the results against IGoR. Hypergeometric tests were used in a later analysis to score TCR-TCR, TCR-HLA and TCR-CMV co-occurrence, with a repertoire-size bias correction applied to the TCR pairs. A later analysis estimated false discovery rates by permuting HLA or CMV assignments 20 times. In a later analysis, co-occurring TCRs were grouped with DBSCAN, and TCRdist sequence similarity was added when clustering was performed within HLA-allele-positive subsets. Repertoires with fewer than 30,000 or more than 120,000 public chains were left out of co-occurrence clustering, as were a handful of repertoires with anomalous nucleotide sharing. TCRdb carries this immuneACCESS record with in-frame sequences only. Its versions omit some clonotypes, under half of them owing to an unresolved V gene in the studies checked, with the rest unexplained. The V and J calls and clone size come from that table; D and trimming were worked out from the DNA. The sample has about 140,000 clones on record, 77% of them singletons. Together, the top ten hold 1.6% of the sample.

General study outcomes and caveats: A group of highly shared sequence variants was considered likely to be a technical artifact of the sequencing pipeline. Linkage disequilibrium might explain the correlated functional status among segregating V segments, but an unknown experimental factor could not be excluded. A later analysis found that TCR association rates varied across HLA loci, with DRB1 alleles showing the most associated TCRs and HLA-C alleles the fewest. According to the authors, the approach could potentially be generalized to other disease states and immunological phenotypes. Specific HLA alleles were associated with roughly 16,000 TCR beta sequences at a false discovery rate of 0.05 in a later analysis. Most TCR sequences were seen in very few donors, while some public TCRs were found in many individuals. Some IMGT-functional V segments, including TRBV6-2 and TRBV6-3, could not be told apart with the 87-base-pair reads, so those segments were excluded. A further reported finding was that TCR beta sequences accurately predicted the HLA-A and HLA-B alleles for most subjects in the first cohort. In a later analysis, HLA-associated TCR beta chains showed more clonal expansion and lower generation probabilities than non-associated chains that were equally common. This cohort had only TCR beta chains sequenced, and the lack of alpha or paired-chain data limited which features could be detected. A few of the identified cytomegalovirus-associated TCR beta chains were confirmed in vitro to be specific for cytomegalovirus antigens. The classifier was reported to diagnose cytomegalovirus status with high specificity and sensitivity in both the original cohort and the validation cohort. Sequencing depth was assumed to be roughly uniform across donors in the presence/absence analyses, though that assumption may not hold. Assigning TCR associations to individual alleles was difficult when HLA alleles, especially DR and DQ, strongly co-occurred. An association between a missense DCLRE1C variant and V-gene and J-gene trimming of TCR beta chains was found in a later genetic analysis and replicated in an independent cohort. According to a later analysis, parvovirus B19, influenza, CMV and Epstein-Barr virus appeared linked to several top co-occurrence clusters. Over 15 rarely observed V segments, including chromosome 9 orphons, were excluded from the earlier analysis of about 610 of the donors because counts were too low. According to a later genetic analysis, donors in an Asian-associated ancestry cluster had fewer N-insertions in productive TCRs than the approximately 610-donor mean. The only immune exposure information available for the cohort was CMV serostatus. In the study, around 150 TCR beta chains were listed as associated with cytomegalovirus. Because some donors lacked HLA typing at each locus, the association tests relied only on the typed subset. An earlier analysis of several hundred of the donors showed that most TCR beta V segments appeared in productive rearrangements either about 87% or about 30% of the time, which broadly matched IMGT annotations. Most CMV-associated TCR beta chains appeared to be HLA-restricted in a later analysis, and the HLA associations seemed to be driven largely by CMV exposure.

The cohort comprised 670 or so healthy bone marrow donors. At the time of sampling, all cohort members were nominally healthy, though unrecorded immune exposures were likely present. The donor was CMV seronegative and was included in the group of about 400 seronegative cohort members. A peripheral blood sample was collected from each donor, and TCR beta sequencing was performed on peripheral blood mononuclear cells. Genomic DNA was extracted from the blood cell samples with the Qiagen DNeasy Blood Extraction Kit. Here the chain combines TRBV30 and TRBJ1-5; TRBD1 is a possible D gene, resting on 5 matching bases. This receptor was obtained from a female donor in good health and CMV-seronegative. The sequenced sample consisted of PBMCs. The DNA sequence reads TGTGCCTGGAGTAGGACCCGGGACGGGCGGGGGACTCAGCCCCAGCATTTT. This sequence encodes CAWSRTRDGRGTQPQHF.